This T cell receptor (beta chain) is from a study of human T cells and chemical hapten exposure. Findings and caveats of the study: Compared to controls, expanded TCRs made significantly more large clusters of similar CDR3s.

On this clonotype: Antigen unknown.

Per germline, CDR1 ENHRY and CDR2 SYGVKD. The CDR3 sequence is 15 residues long. The V gene end was trimmed by 10 bases and the J gene end by 5 bases; junction bases not matched to a gene: 11. Time point of the sample: patch test 2, 6 weeks after DPC sensitization. Treatment of the sample: therapeutic diphenylcyclopropenone sensitization with weekly scalp DPC. Individual cDNA molecules (in the library) carried attached unique molecular identifiers. In the original workflow: Counts of TCRs in each sample centred on a median of around 96,000 and extended from roughly 25,000 to 750,000. TCRdb recomputed calls from the RACE reads with MiXCR, one row per CDR3 protein. It is TCRdb's table, rather than the study itself, that gives the V and J calls and clone size. This sample carries nearly 95,000 distinct CDR3 sequences, 8% to 13% of them seen once, and the ten largest clones take about 2%.

Source: whole blood, taken in connection with sensitization to the hapten diphenylcyclopropenone (DPC). This rearrangement joins TRBV10-3 to TRBJ2-2; 9 bases line up with TRBD1. The sequence was obtained from a man aged 35 to 55 with alopecia areata. Some clones in this sample may be carry-over from other donors' samples. This CDR3 reads CATERTGAGTGELFF. The DNA of the CDR3 is TGTGCCACCGAGCGGACAGGGGCGGGGACCGGGGAGCTGTTTTTT.